This TCR beta chain was obtained from a study of T cells in Graves' hyperthyroidism and ophthalmopathy. With 5 bases removed from V and 0 bases from J, the gap between germline ends came to 17 bases. This CDR3 is 16 amino acids long. CDR1 is SGHTA and CDR2 is FQGNSA in the germline V gene. In the case of this clonotype: Its antigen is as yet unknown.

Broader study findings: Among thyroid clonotypes expanded above 0.001, most also appeared in blood.

Template material for amplifying TCR beta CDR3 regions consisted of RNA transcripts. A first-round RT-PCR of the TCR CDR3 used the HTBI primer set. From the multiplex PCR reads, TCRdb called clonotypes with MiXCR, one entry per CDR3 protein. This table holds roughly 840,000 distinct CDR3 sequences, about 38% found once. Sample: blood. This sequence was found in a man younger than 35 with Graves' hyperthyroidism. The genes are TRBV7-2 and TRBJ2-7, with D hard to call. This CDR3 reads CASSQVPSLTSYEQYF. The CDR3 DNA follows: TGTGCCAGCAGCCAAGTTCCTTCCCTAACCTCCTACGAGCAGTACTTC.